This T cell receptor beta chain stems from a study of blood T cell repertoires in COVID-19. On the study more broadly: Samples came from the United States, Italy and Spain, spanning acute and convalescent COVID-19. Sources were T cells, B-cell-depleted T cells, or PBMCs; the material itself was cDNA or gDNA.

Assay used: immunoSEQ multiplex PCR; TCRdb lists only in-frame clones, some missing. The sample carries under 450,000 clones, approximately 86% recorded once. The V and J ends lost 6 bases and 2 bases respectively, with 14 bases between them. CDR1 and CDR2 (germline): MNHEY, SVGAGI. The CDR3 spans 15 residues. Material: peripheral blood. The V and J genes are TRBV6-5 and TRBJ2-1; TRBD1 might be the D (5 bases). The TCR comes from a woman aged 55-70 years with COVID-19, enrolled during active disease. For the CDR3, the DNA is TGTGCCAGCAGCCTCGACAGATGGGCCTACAATGAGCAGTTCTTC. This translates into CASSLDRWAYNEQFF.